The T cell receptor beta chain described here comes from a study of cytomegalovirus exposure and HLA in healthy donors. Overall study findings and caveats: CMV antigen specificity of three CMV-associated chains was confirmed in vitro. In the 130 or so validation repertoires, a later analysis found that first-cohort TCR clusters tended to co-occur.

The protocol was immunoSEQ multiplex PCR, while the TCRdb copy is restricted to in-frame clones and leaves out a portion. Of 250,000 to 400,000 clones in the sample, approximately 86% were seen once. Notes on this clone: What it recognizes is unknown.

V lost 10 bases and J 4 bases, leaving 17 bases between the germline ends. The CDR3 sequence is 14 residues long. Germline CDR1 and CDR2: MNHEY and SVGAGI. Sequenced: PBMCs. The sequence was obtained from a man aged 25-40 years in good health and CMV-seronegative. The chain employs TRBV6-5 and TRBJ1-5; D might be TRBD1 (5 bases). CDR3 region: CATGEVTRNQPQHF. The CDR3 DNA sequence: TGTGCCACGGGGGAAGTGACAAGGAATCAGCCCCAGCATTTT.